Below are 26 T cell receptor beta chains sequenced from a single sample in a study of CD8 T cells in Susac syndrome. RNA amounts of roughly 0.45 to 1 ug underwent reverse transcription with random hexamers. One entry per CDR3 protein, called by TCRdb with MiXCR from the immunoSEQ multiplex PCR reads. The data contain some 110,000 distinct CDR3 sequences, just under 95% of them singletons. Sample: CD4+ T cells from PBMCs. Source of these receptors: a human donor with multiple sclerosis.

This chain links TRBV12-3 or TRBV12-4 with TRBJ2-6; D uncertain. Trimming left V 2 bases short and J 4 bases short, with 9 bases between. CDR3 length equals 15 residues. CDR3 nucleotide sequence: TGTGCCAGCAGTTTAACGGGTGGAGGGGCCAACGTCCTGACTTTC. The encoded protein is CASSLTGGGANVLTF.

The chain employs TRBV20-1 and TRBJ1-2; TRBD1 agrees at 8 bases. CDR1 is DFQATT and CDR2 is SNEGSKA in the germline V gene (reference sequence). The CDR3 length is 17 residues. The trim removed 5 bases at V and 1 base at J, leaving 15 bases unmatched. The DNA for the CDR3 is TGCAGTGCTCCTCAGGGGGCTCTGGGGGGACTTAACTATGGCTACACCTTC. It yields the protein CSAPQGALGGLNYGYTF.

The chain combines TRBV19 with TRBJ1-5; tentatively, D is TRBD1 (5 bases). The CDR3 runs 14 residues. The germline V and J ends were trimmed by 3 bases and 6 bases, with 12 bases remaining between them. From germline, CDR1 is LNHDA and CDR2 SQIVND (reference sequence). The CDR3 loop is CASSMRGVGQPQHF. CDR3 coding DNA: TGTGCCAGTAGTATGAGAGGGGTCGGTCAGCCCCAGCATTTT.

The V and J genes are TRBV3-1 and TRBJ2-7, with D hard to call. The germline V gene has CDR1 LGHDT and CDR2 YNNKEL (reference sequence). With 0 bases removed from V and 0 bases from J, the gap between germline ends came to 6 bases. The CDR3 is 14 amino acids. The CDR3 sequence: CASSQEWGSYEQYF. In DNA, the CDR3 is TGTGCCAGCAGCCAAGAATGGGGCTCCTACGAGCAGTACTTC.

The chain recombines TRBV7-9 with TRBJ1-2; D perhaps matches TRBD1 (5 bases). Looked up from germline, CDR1 is SEHNR and CDR2 is FQNEAQ (reference sequence). Trimming left V 2 bases short and J 3 bases short, with 10 bases between. This CDR3 spans 14 amino acids. Here the CDR3 reads CASSLLGTDYGYTF. The CDR3 region has the DNA TGTGCCAGCAGCTTACTTGGGACGGACTATGGCTACACCTTC.

The chain combines TRBV19 with TRBJ2-1; 10 positions match TRBD1. Germline V gene sequence: CDR1 LNHDA, CDR2 SQIVND (reference sequence). After removal of 5 bases from V and 4 bases from J, the junction contained 5 bases not matched to a gene. The CDR3 contains 15 residues. The CDR3 DNA sequence: TGTGCCAGTAGTCTCCGGGACAGGGGTTACAATGAGCAGTTCTTC. Its protein product is CASSLRDRGYNEQFF.

This chain connects TRBV7-9 to TRBJ1-3; a possible D gene is TRBD1 (6 bases). The V end was cut by 5 bases, the J end by 0 bases, with 8 bases between. The germline V gene has CDR1 SEHNR and CDR2 FQNEAQ (reference sequence). The CDR3 runs to 14 residues. The CDR3, as DNA: TGTGCCAGCAGCCGGGACAACTCTGGAAACACCATATATTTT. Residues: CASSRDNSGNTIYF. The full variable domain, in which reference TRBV7-9 and TRBJ1-3 provide the parts outside the CDR3, is DTGVSQNPRHKITKRGQNVTFRCDPISEHNRLYWYRQTLGQGPEFLTYFQNEAQLEKSRLLSDRFSAERPKGSFSTLEIQRTEQGDSAMYLCASSRDNSGNTIYFGEGSWLTVV.

The chain is built from TRBV3-1 and TRBJ1-6; D ambiguous. The V gene lost 7 bases and the J gene lost 6 bases, with 10 bases spanning the gap. The CDR3 runs to 13 residues. Looked up from germline, CDR1 is LGHDT and CDR2 is YNNKEL (reference sequence). The CDR3 DNA follows: TGTGCCAGCACCCGAAGGAGTAATTCACCCCTCCACTTT. Translated, it gives CASTRRSNSPLHF.

The genes are TRBV11-2 and TRBJ1-1, with D unresolved. The V gene lost 5 bases and the J gene lost 1 base, with 11 bases spanning the gap. The CDR3 is 14 residues long. The germline CDR1 and CDR2 sequences are SGHAT and FQNNGV. CDR3 bases: TGTGCCAGCAGCCCTCCCATTAGGAACACTGAAGCTTTCTTT. Its translation: CASSPPIRNTEAFF.

The gene calls are TRBV20-1 and TRBJ1-4; no reliable D call. The CDR3 has 19 amino acids. Germline CDR1 and CDR2: DFQATT and SNEGSKA (reference sequence). Deletions cut 0 bases from V and 7 bases from J, with 27 bases between. CDR3 nucleotides: TGCAGTGCTAGAGATTTGATGAAAAACACGGCTACAGAAATTGAAAAACTGTTTTTT. Amino acid sequence: CSARDLMKNTATEIEKLFF.

The chain employs TRBV13 and TRBJ2-1; tentatively, D is TRBD1 or TRBD2 (6 bases each). The length of the CDR3 is 13 residues. The germline CDR1 and CDR2 sequences are PRHDT and FYEKMQ (reference sequence). V gave up 7 bases and J gave up 9 bases, with 16 bases separating them. The CDR3 coding sequence is TGTGCCAGCAACAGGGTCGCGGGGAGTGAGCAGTTCTTC. Translation gives CASNRVAGSEQFF.

The chain employs TRBV19 and TRBJ1-1; possible D gene TRBD1, 5 bases. Germline CDR1 reads LNHDA; CDR2 reads SQIVND (reference sequence). V dropped 6 bases and J dropped 0 bases, with 11 bases sitting between them. CDR3 size: 14 residues. The CDR3 loop reads CASRKTELNTEAFF. The CDR3 DNA is TGTGCCAGTAGAAAGACAGAATTGAACACTGAAGCTTTCTTT.

The chain combines TRBV5-6 with TRBJ1-6; D unresolved. The CDR3 sequence is 17 residues long. Trimming pared 3 bases from V and 0 bases from J, leaving 13 bases between. From germline, CDR1 is SGHDT and CDR2 YYEEEE. The CDR3 loop is CASSSLQGSSYNSPLHF. The CDR3 region has the DNA TGTGCCAGCAGCTCACTCCAAGGAAGCTCCTATAATTCACCCCTCCACTTT.

The V and J genes are TRBV18 and TRBJ1-2; 7 bases align to TRBD1. Trimming removed 2 bases from V and 8 bases from J; junction bases left unmatched: 8. Germline CDR1 is KGHSH and CDR2 is LQKENI. The CDR3 has 14 amino acids. The chain's CDR3 is CASSPSGTEEGYTF. The CDR3 DNA reads TGTGCCAGCTCACCATCCGGGACAGAGGAAGGCTACACCTTC.

This chain joins TRBV15 and TRBJ2-7; TRBD1 agrees at 8 bases. V was pared by 5 bases and J by 7 bases, with 10 bases of the junction left unmatched. Germline V gene sequence: CDR1 LNHNV, CDR2 YYDKDF (reference sequence). The CDR3 is 14 residues long. The CDR3 nucleotides read TGTGCCACCAGCGGAGGACAGGGAGTTAGGGAGCAGTACTTC. This gives the protein CATSGGQGVREQYF.

The rearrangement links TRBV12-3 or TRBV12-4 to TRBJ1-2; a possible D gene is TRBD1 (5 bases). The CDR3 runs to 12 residues. The ends were cut back, 6 bases at V and 4 bases at J, with 9 bases in the middle. CDR3: CASSWDFYGYTF. Here the CDR3 DNA reads TGTGCCAGCAGCTGGGACTTCTATGGCTACACCTTC.

The chain joins TRBV4-3 to TRBJ2-2; no definite D call. Between the trimmed V and J ends, which lost 1 base and 3 bases, there was a span of 9 bases. Per germline, CDR1 LGHNA and CDR2 YSLEER. The CDR3 extends over 15 amino acids. The CDR3 DNA is TGCGCCAGCAGCCAAGTTTTTGGGTACACCGGGGAGCTGTTTTTT. It translates to CASSQVFGYTGELFF.

The rearrangement joins TRBV5-1 to TRBJ1-2, with D possibly being TRBD1 (5 bases). This CDR3 has 13 amino acids. Germline CDR1 and CDR2: SGHRS and YFSETQ. Trimming stripped 0 bases from V and 4 bases from J, with 7 bases between. CDR3 nucleotide sequence: TGCGCCAGCAGCTTGGAGGGGACCTATGGCTACACCTTC. It yields the protein CASSLEGTYGYTF.

The V and J genes are TRBV13 and TRBJ2-4; the match to TRBD1 covers 8 bases. The CDR3 has 16 residues. Trimming cost V 5 bases and J 0 bases; bases outside gene matches: 6. Germline V CDR1 and CDR2: PRHDT, FYEKMQ (reference sequence). The DNA of the CDR3 is TGTGCCAGCAGCGGACAGGGACCTATAGCCAAAAACATTCAGTACTTC. Its protein is CASSGQGPIAKNIQYF. The variable domain in full, completed from reference TRBV13 and TRBJ2-4, reads AAGVIQSPRHLIKEKRETATLKCYPIPRHDTVYWYQQGPGQDPQFLISFYEKMQSDKGSIPDRFSAQQFSDYHSELNMSSLELGDSALYFCASSGQGPIAKNIQYFGAGTRLSVL.

The chain has TRBV6-5 and TRBJ2-4; perhaps D is TRBD1 or TRBD2 (5 bases each). Germline CDR1 is MNHEY and CDR2 is SVGAGI. V lost 6 bases, J lost 1 base, and 7 bases lay in between. This CDR3 has 13 residues. This CDR3 is CASRGEAKNIQYF. CDR3 sequence (DNA): TGTGCCAGCAGGGGGGAGGCCAAAAACATTCAGTACTTC.

The rearrangement links TRBV9 to TRBJ1-6; TRBD1 might be the D (5 bases). CDR3 size: 15 residues. V lost 3 bases and J lost 7, with 14 bases in between. Germline lookup yields CDR1 SGDLS and CDR2 YYNGEE. CDR3 residues: CASSARTPVNSPLHF. The CDR3 DNA reads TGTGCCAGCAGCGCCCGGACACCCGTAAATTCACCCCTCCACTTT. Looking up the rest from reference TRBV9 and TRBJ1-6 gives the full variable domain: DSGVTQTPKHLITATGQRVTLRCSPRSGDLSVYWYQQSLDQGLQFLIQYYNGEERAKGNILERFSAQQFPDLHSELNLSSLELGDSALYFCASSARTPVNSPLHFGNGTRLTVT.

This clonotype occurred once. This chain links TRBV5-6 with TRBJ1-1; perhaps TRBD1 as D (5 bases). The CDR3 extends over 13 amino acids. With 4 bases removed from V and 7 bases from J, the gap between germline ends came to 14 bases. CDR1 is SGHDT, CDR2 YYEEEE, per germline. The CDR3 nucleotides are TGTGCCAGCAGCCTTCGCGGGGCCGATGAAGCTTTCTTT. This sequence encodes CASSLRGADEAFF.

V gene TRBV2 combines with J gene TRBJ1-2; D remains ambiguous. The CDR3 runs 13 residues. V dropped 4 bases and J dropped 3 bases, with 9 bases sitting between them. Germline values: CDR1 SNHLY, CDR2 FYNNEI. The DNA of the CDR3 is TGTGCCAGCAGTGGATCCCCCTACTATGGCTACACCTTC. This gives the protein CASSGSPYYGYTF.

This clonotype was recorded only once. This chain connects TRBV4-3 to TRBJ1-6; 7 bases map to TRBD1. The germline V gene has CDR1 LGHNA and CDR2 YSLEER. The J segment lost 10 bases and the V segment lost 4 bases, leaving 7 bases of the junction unmatched. CDR3 size: 14 residues. The CDR3 nucleotides are TGCGCCAGCAGCCGAGGGGGCGAAGGATCACCCCTCCACTTT. This encodes CASSRGGEGSPLHF.

The chain carries TRBV20-1 and TRBJ2-3; 10 bases agree with TRBD1. Losses at the gene ends were 5 bases for V and 5 bases for J; bases not matched to a gene: 16. Germline CDR1 is DFQATT and CDR2 is SNEGSKA (reference sequence). This CDR3 comprises 17 residues. For the CDR3, the DNA is TGCAGTGCTGCCCACGGGACAGGGGCTCTACGGGAAGATACGCAGTATTTT. This sequence encodes CSAAHGTGALREDTQYF.

The J gene is TRBJ2-7, the V gene TRBV27; D may be TRBD1 or TRBD2 (5 bases each). The germline V gene encodes CDR1 MNHEY and CDR2 SMNVEV (reference sequence). This CDR3 is 12 amino acids long. Between the trimmed V and J ends, which lost 5 bases and 9 bases, there was a span of 14 bases. The CDR3, as DNA: TGTGCCAGCAGTCTCCCGGGACCTAGGCAGTACTTC. Translating it yields CASSLPGPRQYF.